The present entry profiles one T cell receptor beta chain with its context. Its antigen remains unidentified. The entry originates in a study of T-cell memory formation after mild COVID-19. The wider study: Across donors, TCR clusters were largely donor specific.

V gave up 4 bases and J gave up 6 bases; unmatched junction bases: 8. The CDR3 length is 16 residues. Germline V gives CDR1 SGHRS, CDR2 YFSETQ. TCRdb processed the 5' RACE reads anew with MiXCR; each CDR3 protein has one entry. Of around 250,000 distinct CDR3 sequences detected, about a sixth appear once; the ten largest clones hold around 23%. Overall study findings and caveats: Day 15 to 85 contractors were CD4/CD8 balanced; later expanders leaned CD4+. Largely, contracting CD4+ clones fell within CM and EM, and contracting CD8+ clones within EMRA. Some clones that responded turned up in pre-infection memory, which suggests that cross-reactive memory joined in.

The receptor was derived from a man between 18 and 35 years old who had mild COVID-19 (a few samples of this study predate the infection). Cell type and time point are not known. The sample comprised PBMCs or a T cell subset sorted from them (not recorded which). V usage is TRBV5-1 and J usage is TRBJ2-3, with TRBD2 matching 13 bases. CDR3 sequence (DNA): TGCGCCAGCAGCAAGACTAGCGGGGGGCATTGGGATACGCAGTATTTT. Translation: CASSKTSGGHWDTQYF.